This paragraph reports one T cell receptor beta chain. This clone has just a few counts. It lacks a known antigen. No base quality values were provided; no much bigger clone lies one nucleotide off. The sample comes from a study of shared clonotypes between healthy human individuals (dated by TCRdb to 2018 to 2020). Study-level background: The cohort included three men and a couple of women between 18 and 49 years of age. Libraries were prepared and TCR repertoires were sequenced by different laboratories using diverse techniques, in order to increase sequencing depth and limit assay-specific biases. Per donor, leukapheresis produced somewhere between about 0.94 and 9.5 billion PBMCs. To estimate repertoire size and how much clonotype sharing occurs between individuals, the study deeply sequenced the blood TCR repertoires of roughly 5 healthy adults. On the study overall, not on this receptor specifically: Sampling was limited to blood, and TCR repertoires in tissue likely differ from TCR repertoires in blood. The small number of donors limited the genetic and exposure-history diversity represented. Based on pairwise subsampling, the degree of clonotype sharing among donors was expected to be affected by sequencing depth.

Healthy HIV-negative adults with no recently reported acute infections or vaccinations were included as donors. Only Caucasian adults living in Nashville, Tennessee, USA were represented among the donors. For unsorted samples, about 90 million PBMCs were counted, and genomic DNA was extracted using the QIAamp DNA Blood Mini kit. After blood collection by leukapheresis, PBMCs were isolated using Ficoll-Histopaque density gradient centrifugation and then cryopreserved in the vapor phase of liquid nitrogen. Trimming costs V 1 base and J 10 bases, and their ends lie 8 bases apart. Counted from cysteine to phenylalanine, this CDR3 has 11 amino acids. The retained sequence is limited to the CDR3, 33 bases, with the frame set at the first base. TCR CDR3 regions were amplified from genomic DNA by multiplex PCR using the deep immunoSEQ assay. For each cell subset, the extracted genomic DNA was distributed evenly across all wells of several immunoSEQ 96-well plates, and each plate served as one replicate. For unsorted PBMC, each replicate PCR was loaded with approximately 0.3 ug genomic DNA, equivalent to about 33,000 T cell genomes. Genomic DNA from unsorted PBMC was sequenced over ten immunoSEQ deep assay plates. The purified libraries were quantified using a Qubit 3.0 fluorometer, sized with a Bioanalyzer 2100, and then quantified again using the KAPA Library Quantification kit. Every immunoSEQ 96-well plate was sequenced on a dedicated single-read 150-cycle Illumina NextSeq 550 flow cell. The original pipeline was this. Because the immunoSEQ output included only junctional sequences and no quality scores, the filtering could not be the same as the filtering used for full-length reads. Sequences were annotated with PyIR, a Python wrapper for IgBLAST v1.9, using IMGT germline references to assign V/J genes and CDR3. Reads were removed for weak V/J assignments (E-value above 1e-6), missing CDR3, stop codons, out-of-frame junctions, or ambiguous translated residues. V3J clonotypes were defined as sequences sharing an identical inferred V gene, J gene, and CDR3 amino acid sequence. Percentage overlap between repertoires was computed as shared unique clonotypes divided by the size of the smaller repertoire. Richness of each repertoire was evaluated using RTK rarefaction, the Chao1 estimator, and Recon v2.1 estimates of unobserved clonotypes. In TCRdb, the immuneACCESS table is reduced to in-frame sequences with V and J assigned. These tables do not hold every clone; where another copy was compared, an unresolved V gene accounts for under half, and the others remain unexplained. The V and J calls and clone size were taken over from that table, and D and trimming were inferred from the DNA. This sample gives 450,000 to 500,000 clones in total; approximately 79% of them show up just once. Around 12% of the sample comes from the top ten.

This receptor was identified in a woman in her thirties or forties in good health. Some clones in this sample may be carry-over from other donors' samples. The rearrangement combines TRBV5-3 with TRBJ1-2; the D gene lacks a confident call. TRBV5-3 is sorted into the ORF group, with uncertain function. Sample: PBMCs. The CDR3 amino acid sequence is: CARSLILSYTF. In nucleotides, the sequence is TGTGCCAGAAGCTTGATCTTGTCCTACACCTTC.